This T cell receptor beta chain is from a study of blood T cell repertoires in COVID-19. Study summary: The analysed material was cDNA or gDNA that came from T cells, B-cell-depleted T cells, or PBMCs.

In the original processing: Amplification of reference gene primers provided the estimated nucleated cell counts. Clones were sequenced by immunoSEQ multiplex PCR, and TCRdb holds only the in-frame ones, with some missing. V, J and clone size are taken as reported in that table, and D and trimming were inferred from the DNA itself. Of roughly 300,000 clones in the sample, approximately 83% were seen once. The CDR3 is 15 residues long. With V trimmed by 2 bases and J by 6 bases, 9 bases remained unmatched. The V gene's germline CDR1 is SGHDN and CDR2 FVKESK. The rearrangement uses TRBV14 and TRBJ2-7; 8 nucleotides match TRBD1. The sample taken for sequencing was peripheral blood. This receptor was obtained from a woman in her fifties or sixties who had recovered from COVID-19. The chain's CDR3 is CASSQNRGIRTEQYF. The CDR3 DNA follows: TGTGCCAGCAGCCAAAACAGGGGGATAAGGACCGAGCAGTACTTC.